The rows below give T cell receptor beta chains drawn from one sample of a study of CD8+ T cells in alopecia areata. TCRdb's copy holds only in-frame clones and misses some; the assay was immunoSEQ multiplex PCR. The sample includes tens of thousands of clones, around 42% of them seen just once. Sequencing was performed on CD8+ T cells sorted from blood, taken at roughly week 36, from a patient treated with tofacitinib. The source is a human donor with alopecia areata. Both conserved end residues are part of each CDR3. A D gene is named only where the DNA matches it firmly. Size tells how often a clone was seen (once, few, many) or the class of an expanded clone, and some rows leave it out.

cdr3_nt	cdr3_aa	clone_size	v_call	j_call	d_call
TGCGCCAGCAGCCCTCGGACAGACTTTAACATTCAGTACTTC	CASSPRTDFNIQYF	NA	TRBV5-1	TRBJ2-4	NA
TGTGCCAGCAGCTTTTCGCGGATCTCTGGGGCCAACGTCCTGACTTTC	CASSFSRISGANVLTF	NA	TRBV5-5	TRBJ2-6	NA
TGTGCTAGCAGCTCCGAGACAGGCCCCCGCCCTTACGAGCAGTACTTC	CASSSETGPRPYEQYF	NA	TRBV7-6	TRBJ2-7	NA
TGTGCCAGCAGTTTGGCCTTCACCGGGGAGCTGTTTTTT	CASSLAFTGELFF	few	TRBV28	TRBJ2-2	NA
TGTGCCAGCAGCCTAGGTTTACTAGCGGGAGCCCCGGGTTACAATGAGCAGTTCTTC	CASSLGLLAGAPGYNEQFF	NA	TRBV7-3	TRBJ2-1	TRBD2
TGTGCCAGCAGCATGTGGGCGAACACCGGGGAGCTGTTTTTT	CASSMWANTGELFF	few	TRBV6-5	TRBJ2-2	NA
TGTGCCTGGGGACCGGGACAGGGATGGGAGACCCAGTACTTC	CAWGPGQGWETQYF	NA	TRBV30	TRBJ2-5	TRBD1
TGCAGCGTTGAAACCGGCACCGTGAGGGGGGAGCAGTACTTC	CSVETGTVRGEQYF	few	TRBV29-1	TRBJ2-5	NA
TGTGCCAGCAGTGGTGGGACTGGTGGGGCCAACGTCCTGACTTTC	CASSGGTGGANVLTF	NA	TRBV7-9	TRBJ2-6	NA
TGCGCCAGCAGCCAAGACAGGGTTCAACAGCCCCAGCATTTT	CASSQDRVQQPQHF	NA	TRBV4-1	TRBJ1-5	NA
TGTGCCACCAGCGGAAGATCAGGGAACACTGAAGCTTTCTTT	CATSGRSGNTEAFF	NA	TRBV15	TRBJ1-1	NA
TGTGCCTGGACTTCACCTCCGTGGGAGACCCAGTACTTC	CAWTSPPWETQYF	NA	TRBV30	TRBJ2-5	NA
TGTGCCAGCAGCCAGGGACTAGCGGGACTTGCGCAGTATTTT	CASSQGLAGLAQYF	NA	TRBV9	TRBJ2-3	TRBD2
TGCGCCAGCAGCCAAGTTGAGACCCAGTACTTC	CASSQVETQYF	NA	TRBV4-1	TRBJ2-5	NA
TGTGCCAGTAGTATAAGCAGGCGGGGAGGGGATGAGCAGTTCTTC	CASSISRRGGDEQFF	few	TRBV19	TRBJ2-1	TRBD2
TGCAGCGTTGATGGACTAGCGGGAGTGTCGTTTCCCCCAGAGACCCAGTACTTC	CSVDGLAGVSFPPETQYF	NA	TRBV29-1	TRBJ2-5	TRBD2
TGTGCCAGCAGCTTAGGTCGGCCCGCCAAAAACATTCAGTACTTC	CASSLGRPAKNIQYF	NA	TRBV7-2	TRBJ2-4	NA
TGCAGCGTTGAAGGCAGGACTAGCGGAGTCACAGATACGCAGTATTTT	CSVEGRTSGVTDTQYF	few	TRBV29-1	TRBJ2-3	TRBD2
TGTGCCAGCAGTTTGTTGTACACAGATACGCAGTATTTT	CASSLLYTDTQYF	NA	TRBV27	TRBJ2-3	NA
TGCAGCGTCCACGGGGGGGCAAGGGCTGAAGCTTTCTTT	CSVHGGARAEAFF	NA	TRBV29-1	TRBJ1-1	NA
TGTGCCAGCAGCTTGCGTTTCGGGGGTGCGAACACTGAAGCTTTCTTT	CASSLRFGGANTEAFF	NA	TRBV5-4	TRBJ1-1	NA
TGTGCCAGTAGTATAGGACTGCGCAATGAGCAGTTCTTC	CASSIGLRNEQFF	NA	TRBV19	TRBJ2-1	NA
TGTGCCAGCAGTCCGACTAGCGGAGGCTACAATGAGCAGTTCTTC	CASSPTSGGYNEQFF	NA	TRBV6-5	TRBJ2-1	TRBD2
TGTGCCAGCAGTTTACTACGGGACACTGAAGCTTTCTTT	CASSLLRDTEAFF	NA	TRBV27	TRBJ1-1	NA
TGTGCCAGCAGCTTAGGAGTAAGACAGGGAAAGAACTATGGCTACACCTTC	CASSLGVRQGKNYGYTF	NA	TRBV7-2	TRBJ1-2	TRBD1
TGCGCCAGCAGTCAATCGCTCTTGGATAGCAATCAGCCCCAGCATTTT	CASSQSLLDSNQPQHF	NA	TRBV23-1	TRBJ1-5	NA
TGCGCCAGCTATGAGACCGCTGCCTACGAGCAGTACTTC	CASYETAAYEQYF	few	TRBV5-1	TRBJ2-7	NA
TGTGCCAGCAGTTACACACGGGAAGGCAATGAGCAGTTCTTC	CASSYTREGNEQFF	few	TRBV6-7	TRBJ2-1	NA
TGTGCCCCAGAAGGGCTAGCCGCAATTCAGTACTTC	CAPEGLAAIQYF	NA	TRBV10-3	TRBJ2-4	NA
TGTGCCAGCAGCGTTAGCGGGAGGGACCCAGATACGCAGTATTTT	CASSVSGRDPDTQYF	NA	TRBV9	TRBJ2-3	TRBD2
TGTGCCAGCAGCGTAGTCGTGGGGTACAATGAGCAGTTCTTC	CASSVVVGYNEQFF	NA	TRBV9	TRBJ2-1	NA
TGCAGCGTCCGGGACATCGAATCCTACGAGCAGTACTTC	CSVRDIESYEQYF	NA	TRBV29-1	TRBJ2-7	NA
TGTGCCAGCAGCTTAGGGCCAAGCTCCTACGAGCAGTACTTC	CASSLGPSSYEQYF	NA	TRBV11-2	TRBJ2-7	NA
TGTGCCTGGAGTAATTATCCTTATGGCTACACCTTC	CAWSNYPYGYTF	NA	TRBV30	TRBJ1-2	NA
TGTGCCACCAGCATCTTAATGGGGGGTGGCAATCAGCCCCAGCATTTT	CATSILMGGGNQPQHF	few	TRBV15	TRBJ1-5	NA
TGCAGCGTTGAGCTCCGAGTTAATTCCTACAATGAGCAGTTCTTC	CSVELRVNSYNEQFF	NA	TRBV29-1	TRBJ2-1	NA
TGTGCCACCAGCAGAGATTCCCGGCCCCAAGAGACCCAGTACTTC	CATSRDSRPQETQYF	NA	TRBV15	TRBJ2-5	NA
TGTGCCAGCAGCATCTATCTTGGTGGGACCTACGAGCAGTACTTC	CASSIYLGGTYEQYF	NA	TRBV11-2	TRBJ2-7	NA
TGCAGCGTTGAGGGCACTAGCGGGAGGTTTACAGATACGCAGTATTTT	CSVEGTSGRFTDTQYF	few	TRBV29-1	TRBJ2-3	TRBD2
TGCGCCAGCGCCCTATCCAGGGGCGTTCATGACGAGCAGTACTTC	CASALSRGVHDEQYF	NA	TRBV5-1	TRBJ2-7	NA
TGTGCCAGCAGGTGCCGGGACAGGCCGATTAACACTGAAGCTTTCTTT	CASRCRDRPINTEAFF	many	TRBV28	TRBJ1-1	TRBD1
TGTGCCAGCAGTGAAGAAACGGGCTACGAGCAGTACTTC	CASSEETGYEQYF	few	TRBV6-1	TRBJ2-7	NA
TGTGCCACCAGCACCAGGACTACCCACGATACGCAGTATTTT	CATSTRTTHDTQYF	few	TRBV15	TRBJ2-3	NA
TGTGCCAGCAGCGTAGCGACTAGCGGGAGTAGAAATGAGCAGTTCTTC	CASSVATSGSRNEQFF	NA	TRBV9	TRBJ2-1	TRBD2
TGTGCCAGCAGCCAAGAGGGGGGGACAGCTTACAATGAGCAGTTCTTC	CASSQEGGTAYNEQFF	NA	TRBV7-9	TRBJ2-1	NA
TGCAGTGCTCCTCGGAACACTGAAGCTTTCTTT	CSAPRNTEAFF	once	TRBV20-1	TRBJ1-1	NA
TGTGCCAGCTCACGCCCTGGGACAGCCTACGAGCAGTACTTC	CASSRPGTAYEQYF	NA	TRBV18	TRBJ2-7	TRBD1
TGCGCCCGCAGCCTTCCCCGGGCGGGGGGGCGCGGGGAGCTGTTTTTT	CARSLPRAGGRGELFF	NA	TRBV4-1	TRBJ2-2	TRBD2
TGTGCCAGCAGTCGGACTGTCTCCTACGAGCAGTACTTC	CASSRTVSYEQYF	NA	TRBV27	TRBJ2-7	NA
TGCAGCGTTGAAGATACTGTTGGGATAGCGGCAGGGCGTTCTTTTGGCTACACCTTC	CSVEDTVGIAAGRSFGYTF	few	TRBV29-1	TRBJ1-2	NA
TGTGCCAGCAGCTTAGCAGGGGGCGCTTTCGCAGATACGCAGTATTTT	CASSLAGGAFADTQYF	NA	TRBV7-6	TRBJ2-3	TRBD1
TGCGCCAGCAGCCAAGACCCCAATCAGCCCCAGCATTTT	CASSQDPNQPQHF	few	TRBV4-3	TRBJ1-5	NA
TGTGCCAGCAGCCCGCGTAGGCGGGAGGGAATCCAAGAGACCCAGTACTTC	CASSPRRREGIQETQYF	NA	TRBV13	TRBJ2-5	TRBD2